The rows below give T cell receptor beta chains drawn from one sample of a study of OX40 agonist ivuxolimab in advanced cancers. TCRdb's table, derived via immunoSEQ multiplex PCR, lists solely in-frame clones and lacks some. The profile shows tens of thousands of clones, around 90% of them singletons. The sample in question was CD4+ or CD8+ T cells sorted from blood, obtained in a trial of the OX40 agonist ivuxolimab. The receptors were gathered from an adult with an advanced solid tumor such as melanoma, head and neck, liver or kidney cancer. The CDR3 runs from the conserved cysteine through the conserved F or W. Fields, in order: clone size, D gene, V gene, J gene, CDR3 DNA, CDR3 protein. A D gene is named only where the DNA matches it firmly. Size tells how often a clone was seen (once, few, many) or the class of an expanded clone, and some rows leave it out.

>NA|NA|TRBV2|TRBJ1-3
TGTGCCAGCAGTGAACTCGGGGGGACGGATGGAAACACCATATATTTT
CASSELGGTDGNTIYF
>NA|NA|TRBV4-3|TRBJ1-2
TGCGCCAGCAGCCAAGGTGGCACAGTTAACTATGGCTACACCTTC
CASSQGGTVNYGYTF
>NA|TRBD1|TRBV5-6|TRBJ1-5
TGTGCCAGCAGCCTAGGACAGGGTGATCAGCCCCAGCATTTT
CASSLGQGDQPQHF
>NA|TRBD1|TRBV28|TRBJ2-3
TGTGCCAGCAGTAGGACAGGGAGAGATACGCAGTATTTT
CASSRTGRDTQYF
>NA|NA|TRBV7-6|TRBJ1-2
TGTGCCAGCAGCCCCGCCCGCGGCGGTAACTATGGCTACACCTTC
CASSPARGGNYGYTF
>NA|NA|TRBV19|TRBJ2-7
TGTGCCAGTACCAAGGGGGGGGCCGGACCCTACGAGCAGTACTTC
CASTKGGAGPYEQYF
>NA|TRBD1|TRBV7-2|TRBJ2-5
TGTGCCAGCAGCACCCCACGGACAGGGGGCGGTGAGACCCAGTACTTC
CASSTPRTGGGETQYF
>NA|NA|TRBV2|TRBJ1-5
TGTGCCAGCACTGCGGAGATGAATCAGCCCCAGCATTTT
CASTAEMNQPQHF
>NA|TRBD1|TRBV13|TRBJ2-5
TGTGCCAGCAGCCCCGACAGGGTTCGACAGACCCAGTACTTC
CASSPDRVRQTQYF
>NA|NA|TRBV7-2|TRBJ1-3
TGTGCCAGCAGCCCCACAGGGTACCTTGGAAACACCATATATTTT
CASSPTGYLGNTIYF
>once|NA|TRBV18|TRBJ2-1
TGTGCCAGCTCACCCCGGGGGGACAGGTCCGGTGAGCAGTTCTTC
CASSPRGDRSGEQFF
>NA|TRBD1|TRBV6-5|TRBJ1-1
TGTGCCAGCAGGGTGGACAGGCGGAACACTGAAGCTTTCTTT
CASRVDRRNTEAFF
>NA|NA|TRBV6-6|TRBJ1-5
TGTGCCAGCAGTTACGGGCAGGAATTAAGGGTGGCCCAGCATTTT
CASSYGQELRVAQHF
>NA|TRBD1|TRBV5-1|TRBJ2-1
TGCGCCAGCAGCCAGGGACAGGCGCGGGGTGAGCAGTTCTTC
CASSQGQARGEQFF
>NA|NA|TRBV5-1|TRBJ1-4
TGCGCCAGCAGCCCGTTGGGATCGGCGGCTGAAAAACTGTTTTTT
CASSPLGSAAEKLFF
>NA|NA|TRBV6-6|TRBJ2-7
TGTGCCAGCAGTTATGCTACTTCCCCCGAGCAGTACTTC
CASSYATSPEQYF
>NA|TRBD1|TRBV19|TRBJ2-2
TGTGCCAGTAGTATAGCTTATACAGGGGTCACCGGGGAGCTGTTTTTT
CASSIAYTGVTGELFF
>NA|NA|TRBV15|TRBJ2-7
TGTGCCACCAGCAGAGACAGGAACTACGAGCAGTACTTC
CATSRDRNYEQYF
>NA|TRBD2|TRBV5-4|TRBJ2-7
TGTGCCAGCAGCTTGGGTAGCGGGAGCTACGAGCAGTACTTC
CASSLGSGSYEQYF
>NA|NA|TRBV4-2|TRBJ2-4
TGTGCCAGCAGCCAAGTCGGGTCAGCCAAAAACATTCAGTACTTC
CASSQVGSAKNIQYF
>NA|NA|TRBV7-8|TRBJ2-7
TGTGCCAGCAGCCTGAGCTCCTACGAGCAGTACTTC
CASSLSSYEQYF
>NA|NA|TRBV6-5|TRBJ1-1
TGTGCCAGCAGTTACCGTCAGAGGGCGAACACTGAAGCTTTCTTT
CASSYRQRANTEAFF
>NA|TRBD2|TRBV9|TRBJ2-3
TGTGCCAGCAGCGTCGGACTAGCGGGGGGGCCGAGCACAGATACGCAGTATTTT
CASSVGLAGGPSTDTQYF
>few|TRBD1|TRBV6-5|TRBJ1-1
TGTGCCAGCAGTTCAACAGGGGGCGCAGTGAACACTGAAGCTTTCTTT
CASSSTGGAVNTEAFF
>once|NA|TRBV6-1|TRBJ2-7
TGTGCCAGCAGTGAGTTGGAGCGAATCTCCTACGAGCAGTACTTC
CASSELERISYEQYF
>NA|TRBD1|TRBV19|TRBJ1-1
TGTGCCAGTAGTACAGGGGGTTCCACTGAAGCTTTCTTT
CASSTGGSTEAFF
>NA|TRBD2|TRBV2|TRBJ2-1
TGTGCCAGCAGCATAGCGGGAGGGCCGGCCTATGAGCAGTTCTTC
CASSIAGGPAYEQFF
>NA|NA|TRBV9|TRBJ1-1
TGTGCCAGCAGCGTAGTTTCGGCCGGCCCCGGCAACACTGAAGCTTTCTTT
CASSVVSAGPGNTEAFF
>few|NA|TRBV27|TRBJ1-6
TGTGCCAGCAGCTTAAATAATCAGGGCTCACCCCTCCACTTT
CASSLNNQGSPLHF
>NA|NA|TRBV7-5|TRBJ2-7
TGTGTCAGACGTCCTACTAGCGCCGGAGAGCAGTACTTC
CVRRPTSAGEQYF
>NA|NA|TRBV19|TRBJ1-5
TGTGCCAGCACGGTCCGAGGCTTGGGCAATCAGCCCCAGCATTTT
CASTVRGLGNQPQHF
>NA|NA|TRBV19|TRBJ2-3
TGTGCCAGTAGTATCAATGGGCCTGGGGATACGCAGTATTTT
CASSINGPGDTQYF
>NA|NA|TRBV27|TRBJ1-1
TGTGCCAGCAGTCTGGGTAACAGGGTGAACACTGAAGCTTTCTTT
CASSLGNRVNTEAFF
>NA|NA|TRBV28|TRBJ1-4
TGTGCCAGCAGACCCGGACCCAATGAAAAACTGTTTTTT
CASRPGPNEKLFF
>NA|NA|TRBV9|TRBJ2-3
TGTGCCAGCAGCGTAGGGGTCACCGGGACCAGCAGGGGCACAGATACGCAGTATTTT
CASSVGVTGTSRGTDTQYF
>NA|NA|TRBV7-2|TRBJ2-1
TGTGCCAGCAGCCCAAGTGTCAGGGATGAGCAGTTCTTC
CASSPSVRDEQFF
>NA|TRBD2|TRBV7-3|TRBJ2-1
TGTGCCAGCAGCTTACGCGGGACTAGCGGGAGGACTAGCTCCTACAATGAGCAGTTCTTC
CASSLRGTSGRTSSYNEQFF
>once|TRBD2|TRBV18|TRBJ2-5
TGTGCCAGCTCACGACAGCGGGGGGGCACAGAGACCCAGTACTTC
CASSRQRGGTETQYF
>NA|NA|TRBV19|TRBJ2-2
TGTGCCAGTAGTCTGGGGTGGGGAGTTACCGGGGAGCTGTTTTTT
CASSLGWGVTGELFF
>NA|NA|TRBV4-1|TRBJ1-2
TGCGCCAGCAGCCAAGAGGGGAAGTCTTTCCCAAACTATGGCTACACCTTC
CASSQEGKSFPNYGYTF
>NA|NA|TRBV28|TRBJ2-5
TGTGCCAGCACCTTGGCGCACCGACTCAAAGAGACCCAGTACTTC
CASTLAHRLKETQYF
>NA|TRBD2|TRBV19|TRBJ2-3
TGTGCCAGTAGTATAGGGGCGGGGCGGGGGTCCAGCACAGATACGCAGTATTTT
CASSIGAGRGSSTDTQYF
>NA|TRBD1|TRBV5-6|TRBJ2-1
TGTGCCAGCAGCCGGGACAGGAGCTCCTACAATGAGCAGTTCTTC
CASSRDRSSYNEQFF
>NA|NA|TRBV19|TRBJ2-5
TGTGCCAGTAGTACCGGGACCCTCCTAGGGAGAGGGGAGACCCAGTACTTC
CASSTGTLLGRGETQYF
>few|TRBD2|TRBV19|TRBJ2-2
TGTGCCAGTAGTATAGGTGGCGGGAGGACCGGGGAGCTGTTTTTT
CASSIGGGRTGELFF
>NA|NA|TRBV11-2|TRBJ2-5
TGTGCCAGCAGCCCCCGGGCTAGCCGAGGGGAGTACCAAGAGACCCAGTACTTC
CASSPRASRGEYQETQYF
>NA|NA|TRBV13|TRBJ1-1
TGTGCCAGCAGCTTAGAGGCGGGTATCCCTGAAGCTTTCTTT
CASSLEAGIPEAFF
>NA|TRBD2|TRBV5-1|TRBJ2-6
TGCGCCAGCAGCAAGGGACTAGCGGGAATGAGGGGGGCCAACGTCCTGACTTTC
CASSKGLAGMRGANVLTF
>NA|NA|TRBV7-9|TRBJ2-6
TGTGCCAGCAGTAAAGCGGCCCTAGCCGGGGCCAACGTCCTGACTTTC
CASSKAALAGANVLTF
>NA|NA|TRBV6-4|TRBJ1-6
TGTGCCAGCAGCAGAGTTCGTAATTCACCCCTCCACTTT
CASSRVRNSPLHF
>NA|TRBD1|TRBV28|TRBJ1-1
TGTGCCAGCAAGTCAGGGGGCCCCACTGAAGCTTTCTTT
CASKSGGPTEAFF
>NA|NA|TRBV10-3|TRBJ2-3
TGTGCCATCAGGGGGGGCCCAGATACGCAGTATTTT
CAIRGGPDTQYF
>NA|NA|TRBV2|TRBJ1-5
TGTGCCAGCAGTGTGGATAGTAATCAGCCCCAGCATTTT
CASSVDSNQPQHF
>NA|NA|TRBV19|TRBJ2-7
TGTGCCAGTAGTATCGGGGTGGACACTTACGAGCAGTACTTC
CASSIGVDTYEQYF
>NA|NA|TRBV30|TRBJ1-4
TGTGCCTGGAGTGTGTACTCGGCCCGTAATGAAAAACTGTTTTTT
CAWSVYSARNEKLFF
>NA|TRBD1|TRBV27|TRBJ1-4
TGTGCCAGCAGCGTTTACAGGGGTACGACTGCAACTAATGAAAAACTGTTTTTT
CASSVYRGTTATNEKLFF
>NA|NA|TRBV28|TRBJ2-7
TGTGCCAGCCAAACGGGGGACAAAAAGAAGGAGCAGTACTTC
CASQTGDKKKEQYF